These 28 T cell receptor beta chains share one sample of origin, sequenced in a study of blood T cell repertoires in COVID-19. Some clones are missing from TCRdb's copy, which holds only in-frame ones; the method was immunoSEQ multiplex PCR. Of 50,000 or so clones listed, roughly 83% are singletons. Material: peripheral blood. The receptors derive from a woman at least 80 years old with acute or convalescent COVID-19.

This clone was seen only a few times. The chain recombines TRBV20-1 with TRBJ2-1, with a tentative D call TRBD1 (6 bases). Looked up from germline, CDR1 is DFQATT and CDR2 is SNEGSKA (reference sequence). The V end lost 3 bases, the J end lost 8 bases, and 11 bases lay between the germline ends. This CDR3 is built from 12 residues. The CDR3 protein is CSASRRGDEQFF. The CDR3 nucleotides read TGCAGTGCTAGTCGCAGGGGAGATGAGCAGTTCTTC.

CDR3 sequence reads: CASSNAVSNYGYTF. The DNA for the CDR3 is TGTGCCAGTAGTAATGCAGTCTCTAACTATGGCTACACCTTC. The rearrangement links TRBV19 to TRBJ1-2; no firm D call. CDR1 is LNHDA, CDR2 SQIVND, per germline (reference sequence). Trimming took 4 bases from V and 0 from J, leaving 9 bases between them. The CDR3 loop spans 14 amino acids.

The chain couples TRBV7-2 to TRBJ2-1; 9 positions agree with TRBD2. The CDR3 sequence is 17 residues long. Germline V lookup: CDR1 SGHTA, CDR2 FQGNSA. V was pared by 1 base and J by 3 bases, with 7 bases of the junction left unmatched. In DNA form, the CDR3 reads TGTGCCAGCAGCTTAGATGGGACTAGCAGGATCTACAATGAGCAGTTCTTC. Amino acids: CASSLDGTSRIYNEQFF.

V is TRBV5-4 and J is TRBJ2-7; D ambiguous. V was clipped by 4 bases and J by 1 base, with 12 bases between them. CDR1 SGHNT and CDR2 YYREEE come from the germline V gene (reference sequence). This CDR3 comprises 14 residues. The CDR3 loop is CASSLEALSYEQYF. Here the CDR3 DNA reads TGTGCCAGCAGCCTCGAGGCTTTATCCTACGAGCAGTACTTC. The variable domain in full, with the rest retrieved from reference TRBV5-4 and TRBJ2-7, is ETGVTQSPTHLIKTRGQQVTLRCSSQSGHNTVSWYQQALGQGPQFIFQYYREEENGRGNFPPRFSGLQFPNYSSELNVNALELDDSALYLCASSLEALSYEQYFGPGTRLTVT.

This clone has just one count. The chain carries TRBV10-1 and TRBJ1-5, with D perhaps matching TRBD1 (5 bases). V was trimmed by 3 bases and J by 9 bases, leaving 9 bases between them. The CDR3 length is 12 residues. Germline CDR1 and CDR2: WNHNN and SYGVQD (reference sequence). The CDR3 here is CASSDRGGPQHF. The DNA of the CDR3 is TGCGCCAGCAGTGACCGCGGGGGGCCCCAGCATTTT.

The chain carries TRBV19 and TRBJ1-3, with D uncertain. V shed 7 bases and J shed 0 bases, with 10 bases lying between them. This CDR3 has 14 residues. The germline CDR1 and CDR2 sequences are LNHDA and SQIVND (reference sequence). The CDR3 protein is CASKNTSSGNTIYF. The CDR3 DNA follows: TGTGCCAGTAAGAACACCAGCTCTGGAAACACCATATATTTT.

In DNA form, the CDR3 reads TGCAGCGTCGCGCCGGGGTCCGGGAACTATGGCTACACCTTC. Translated, it gives CSVAPGSGNYGYTF. The chain is built from TRBV29-1 and TRBJ1-2, with D uncertain. V was pared by 6 bases and J by 2 bases, with 16 bases between. The CDR3 contains 14 residues. From germline, CDR1 is SQVTM and CDR2 ANQGSEA.

CDR3 nucleotide sequence: TGTGCCAGCAGCCAGCAGACAGGGTCAAACGGAAACACCATATATTTT. This gives the protein CASSQQTGSNGNTIYF. The V call is TRBV3-1 (or the pseudogene TRBV3-2), the J call TRBJ1-3; TRBD1 aligns across 7 bases. The CDR3 extends over 16 amino acids. The J segment lost 4 bases and the V segment lost 3 bases, leaving 9 bases of the junction unmatched. The germline CDR1 and CDR2 sequences are LGHDT and YNNKEL (reference sequence).

The chain joins TRBV3-1 (or the pseudogene TRBV3-2) to TRBJ1-3; D uncertain. The CDR3 has 15 residues. Looked up from germline, CDR1 is LGHDT and CDR2 is YNNKEL (reference sequence). Between the trimmed V and J ends, which lost 3 bases and 0 bases, there was a span of 9 bases. The CDR3 protein is CASSQNRISGNTIYF. DNA for the CDR3: TGTGCCAGCAGCCAGAACAGAATCTCTGGAAACACCATATATTTT.

The chain recombines TRBV2 with TRBJ1-6, with TRBD1 identical over 9 bases. Losses at the gene ends were 5 bases for V and 1 base for J; bases not matched to a gene: 3. The CDR3 covers 16 residues. Germline V gives CDR1 SNHLY, CDR2 FYNNEI. CDR3 region: CASSKDRGSYNSPLHF. In DNA, the CDR3 is TGTGCCAGCAGTAAGGACAGGGGTTCCTATAATTCACCCCTCCACTTT.

V and J are TRBV4-1 and TRBJ2-3; D is perhaps TRBD2 (6 bases). V lost 2 bases and J 12 bases, leaving 18 bases between the germline ends. Germline V gives CDR1 MGHRA, CDR2 YSYEKL. CDR3 length equals 14 residues. The CDR3 coding sequence is TGCGCCAGCAGCCAACTAGCGATCACCTCCCGACAGTATTTT. Translation: CASSQLAITSRQYF.

This chain connects TRBV5-4 to TRBJ2-3; 8 nucleotides line up with TRBD2. Germline CDR1 SGHNT, CDR2 YYREEE (reference sequence). The CDR3 spans 16 residues. The trim removed 8 bases at V and 5 bases at J, leaving 16 bases unmatched. CDR3 loop: CASTPGLAGKGDTQYF. The DNA of the CDR3 is TGTGCCAGTACGCCCGGACTAGCCGGAAAGGGAGATACGCAGTATTTT.

The chain uses TRBV12-3 or TRBV12-4 and TRBJ2-1, with D possibly being TRBD1 (5 bases). The CDR3 contains 11 residues. V lost 9 bases, J lost 8 bases, and 11 bases lay in between. CDR3 bases: TGTGCCAGTCAGGGCTTCTATGAGCAGTTCTTC. As protein: CASQGFYEQFF.

V usage is TRBV11-1 and J usage is TRBJ2-5; possibly TRBD1 for D (6 bases). CDR3 length: 15 residues. V lost 2 bases and J 7 bases, leaving 17 bases between the germline ends. CDR1 is SGHAT and CDR2 is FQDESV in the germline V gene (reference sequence). For the CDR3, the DNA is TGTGCCAGCAGCTTATCCCGGGCCAGGGGTGGGACCCAGTACTTC. It codes for CASSLSRARGGTQYF.

The V gene is TRBV12-3 or TRBV12-4, the J gene TRBJ1-1, with a weak D call TRBD1 (6 bases). Trimming removed 6 bases from V and 4 bases from J, with 12 bases in between. This CDR3 comprises 13 residues. The CDR3 nucleotides are TGTGCCAGCAGCTATAACAGGGCCACTGAAGCTTTCTTT. Protein: CASSYNRATEAFF.

This clone was counted a few times. The chain carries TRBV3-1 (or the pseudogene TRBV3-2) and TRBJ2-5; TRBD2 matches at 9 bases. Per the germline V gene, CDR1 is LGHDT and CDR2 is YNNKEL (reference sequence). CDR3 length: 17 amino acids. The ends lost 0 bases at V and 4 bases at J; junction bases unmatched: 9. The DNA of the CDR3 is TGTGCCAGCAGCCAAGAGATATCTAGCGGGGATGGAGAGACCCAGTACTTC. It specifies CASSQEISSGDGETQYF.

The chain is built from TRBV27 and TRBJ2-7, with 7 bases that match TRBD1. Germline V gene data show CDR1 as MNHEY and CDR2 as SMNVEV (reference sequence). J was trimmed by 4 bases and V by 7 bases; bases with no gene match: 10. The CDR3 contains 14 residues. CDR3 amino acids: CASNIGGARYEQYF. The CDR3 region has the DNA TGTGCCAGCAATATAGGGGGCGCCCGGTACGAGCAGTACTTC.

V gene TRBV6-7 combines with J gene TRBJ2-7, with TRBD1 identical over 12 bases. TRBV6-7 is recorded as an ORF, its role being uncertain. This CDR3 comprises 19 residues. J lost 4 bases, V lost 5 bases, and 18 bases had no gene match. Here the CDR3 reads CASSVQRDRGPPLHYEQYV. The CDR3 bases are TGTGCCAGCAGTGTCCAACGGGACAGGGGGCCCCCCTTACATTACGAGCAGTACGTC.

The chain combines TRBV6-4 with TRBJ1-6, with TRBD1 matching over 9 bases. The CDR3 sequence is 15 residues long. CDR1 is MRHNA and CDR2 is SNTAGT in the germline V gene. V lost 4 bases and J lost 10; bases outside the gene matches: 8. This CDR3 is CASSVDRGSRSPLHF. Here the CDR3 DNA reads TGTGCCAGCAGTGTTGACAGGGGGTCTCGGTCACCCCTCCACTTT.

This sequence joins TRBV10-3 and TRBJ1-1; D is possibly TRBD1 (6 bases). The CDR3 sequence is 12 residues long. V lost 5 bases to trimming and J lost 6 bases, with 10 bases between them. The germline CDR1 and CDR2 sequences are ENHRY and SYGVKD. For the CDR3, the DNA is TGTGCCATCAGTTTACAGGGCCCTGAAGCTTTCTTT. Its translation is CAISLQGPEAFF.

This chain connects TRBV3-1 (or the pseudogene TRBV3-2) to TRBJ2-5, with TRBD1 identical over 8 bases. Per germline, CDR1 LGHDT and CDR2 YNNKEL (reference sequence). Trimming at V came to 3 bases and at J to 9 bases, leaving 9 bases not matched to a gene. This CDR3 spans 14 amino acids. The CDR3 region has the DNA TGTGCCAGCAGCCAGGGACAGGTAATAGGGGCCCAGTACTTC. Amino acid sequence: CASSQGQVIGAQYF.

This sequence joins TRBV5-1 and TRBJ2-3, with 8 bases aligning to TRBD2. J gave up 5 bases and V 0 bases, and 5 bases lay outside the gene matches. This CDR3 region has 15 residues. Germline-derived CDR1 and CDR2 are SGHRS and YFSETQ. CDR3 in amino acids: CASSLDGTSVDTQYF. The CDR3 DNA reads TGCGCCAGCAGCTTGGATGGGACTAGTGTAGATACGCAGTATTTT.

This rearrangement joins TRBV3-1 (or the pseudogene TRBV3-2) to TRBJ1-2; TRBD1 matches 7 bases. The CDR3 sequence is 15 residues long. Germline-derived CDR1 and CDR2 are LGHDT and YNNKEL (reference sequence). V was pared by 1 base and J by 1 base, with 3 bases of the junction left unmatched. CDR3 nucleotides: TGTGCCAGCAGCCAAGGCTGGGACAGTAACTATGGCTACACCTTC. The encoded protein is CASSQGWDSNYGYTF.

This chain links TRBV11-2 with TRBJ2-1; 7 nucleotides align to TRBD2. J was trimmed by 9 bases and V by 5 bases; bases with no gene match: 13. CDR3 size: 15 residues. Germline CDR1 and CDR2: SGHAT and FQNNGV. The chain's CDR3 is CASSQTGTPGGEQFF. Here the CDR3 DNA reads TGTGCCAGCAGCCAAACCGGGACGCCGGGGGGTGAGCAGTTCTTC.

The rearrangement links TRBV6-5 to TRBJ1-3; weak D call: TRBD1 (6 bases). V was trimmed by 6 bases and J by 0 bases, leaving 12 bases between them. Germline V gene lookup returns CDR1 MNHEY and CDR2 SVGAGI. The CDR3 has 15 residues. CDR3: CASRVTGNSGNTIYF. Written as DNA, the CDR3 is TGTGCCAGCAGGGTTACAGGGAACTCTGGAAACACCATATATTTT.

The chain recombines TRBV6-5 with TRBJ1-5; D remains unclear. The CDR3 runs 13 residues. Trimming cost V 2 bases and J 7 bases, with 9 bases left between them. Germline V lookup: CDR1 MNHEY, CDR2 SVGAGI. DNA of the CDR3: TGTGCCAGCAGTTACACAGAGATGCAGCCCCAGCATTTT. Its protein is CASSYTEMQPQHF.

Only a few counts were recorded for this clone. The rearrangement links TRBV10-3 to TRBJ2-3; TRBD2 matches 14 bases. Germline-derived CDR1 and CDR2 are ENHRY and SYGVKD. Trimming took 5 bases from V and 5 from J; bases not matched to a gene: 9. This CDR3 has 17 residues. CDR3 sequence reads: CAISPATSGRARDTQYF. The CDR3 nucleotides read TGTGCCATCAGTCCTGCGACTAGCGGGAGGGCCAGAGATACGCAGTATTTT.

The chain couples TRBV29-1 to TRBJ2-7; tentative D call: TRBD1 (6 bases). V lost 6 bases and J 2 bases, leaving 11 bases between the germline ends. The germline V gene has CDR1 SQVTM and CDR2 ANQGSEA. This CDR3 region has 12 residues. This chain's CDR3 is CSVRDTTYEQYF. The CDR3, as DNA: TGCAGCGTCCGGGACACTACCTACGAGCAGTACTTC.